A selection of T cell receptor beta chains follows, all from one sample in a study of blood T cells in healthy people across ages. TCRdb ran MiXCR on the 5' RACE reads and lists one entry per CDR3 protein. The data contain hundreds of thousands of distinct CDR3 sequences, 62% of them singletons. The specimen sequenced was blood. These receptors came from a man aged 30-40 years in good health. The CDR3 runs from the conserved cysteine through the conserved F or W. The order of the fields is CDR3 DNA, CDR3 protein, clone size, V gene, D gene, J gene. A D gene is named only where the DNA matches it firmly. Clone size is stated in some rows and not others, as once, few, many or a class when expanded.

TGTGCCAGCAGCCCTGGACTAGCGGGGGGAGCCTACGAGCAGTACTTC,CASSPGLAGGAYEQYF,-,TRBV7-2,TRBD2,TRBJ2-7
TGTGCCAGCAGTTACTCTGGCAGGGGGCACCAAGAGACCCAGTACTTC,CASSYSGRGHQETQYF,few,TRBV6-5,TRBD1,TRBJ2-5
TGCGCCAGCAGCCAAGAGGGGGAAACCCTCTACGAGCAGTACTTC,CASSQEGETLYEQYF,-,TRBV4-3,-,TRBJ2-7
TGTGCCAGCAGCGTATTTATAGGGACAGGGTCCCGGGAGCTGTTTTTT,CASSVFIGTGSRELFF,-,TRBV9,TRBD1,TRBJ2-2
TGTGCCAGCAGCTTAGCCCGGGGGCCTCAGGAGACCCAGTACTTC,CASSLARGPQETQYF,-,TRBV7-9,-,TRBJ2-5
TGCGCCAGCAGCTTGGGACTAGCGGATTACAATGAGCAGTTCTTC,CASSLGLADYNEQFF,-,TRBV5-1,TRBD2,TRBJ2-1
TGCAGTGCTAGATTTTCGGCAGGGAGCGCAGGTACGCAGTATTTT,CSARFSAGSAGTQYF,-,TRBV20-1,-,TRBJ2-3
TGTGCCAGCAGTTACGACTCAAACGAGCAGTACTTC,CASSYDSNEQYF,-,TRBV6-6,-,TRBJ2-7
TGTGCCAGCAGCTTGGGGACCCCAGGGGTGGGAGAGCAGTTCTTC,CASSLGTPGVGEQFF,-,TRBV7-6,-,TRBJ2-1
TGTGCCAGCAGCCAAGATGCAGCGGGGGGCTACAATGAGCAGTTCTTC,CASSQDAAGGYNEQFF,-,TRBV4-2,TRBD2,TRBJ2-1
TGCGCCAGCAGCTTGGTGACGGGGGTGCCGTGGGTTGAGCAGTTCTTC,CASSLVTGVPWVEQFF,-,TRBV5-1,-,TRBJ2-1
TGTGCCAGCAGTCCGCCGGGACTAGCGGACAATGAGCAGTTCTTC,CASSPPGLADNEQFF,few,TRBV28,TRBD2,TRBJ2-1
TGTGCCAGCAGCCAATTGGCCGTACAGACCCAGTTCTTC,CASSQLAVQTQFF,-,TRBV14,-,TRBJ2-1
TGTGCCAGCAGCCAAGATCAACAGGGAGGCTACACCTTC,CASSQDQQGGYTF,-,TRBV3-1,-,TRBJ1-2
TGCAGTGCAGAACCTCTAGGGGTGGGGGTTAGTAGGAATGAGCAGTTCTTC,CSAEPLGVGVSRNEQFF,-,TRBV20-1,-,TRBJ2-1
TGTGCCACCAGCAGAGACCCGACAGGGACGGAGCAGTACTTC,CATSRDPTGTEQYF,many,TRBV15,TRBD1,TRBJ2-7
TGTGCCAGCGGGGCGTTCGGCGTCCTGACTTTC,CASGAFGVLTF,-,TRBV3-1,-,TRBJ2-6
TGCAGTGCTAGAGATTTGGGAACAGCCCTGTACCAAGAGACCCAGTACTTC,CSARDLGTALYQETQYF,-,TRBV20-1,-,TRBJ2-5